The T cell receptor (beta chain) described here comes from a study of T-cell memory formation after mild COVID-19. In TCRdb, the 5' RACE reads were re-called with MiXCR into one record per CDR3 protein. The sample holds about 180,000 distinct CDR3 sequences, about a sixth seen once. Unmatched junction bases numbered 7, after V lost 6 bases and J lost 4 bases. The CDR3 spans 16 residues. Germline values: CDR1 DFQATT, CDR2 SNEGSKA (reference sequence). This clonotype originated in an adult woman who had mild COVID-19 (a few samples of this study predate the infection). Cell type and time point are not known. The sample taken for sequencing was PBMCs or a T cell subset sorted from them (not recorded which). This chain connects TRBV20-1 to TRBJ2-1, with TRBD2 matching over 15 bases. CDR3 sequence (DNA): TGCAGTGCAAGGACTAGCGGGAGGGCCGGGTACAATGAGCAGTTCTTC. As protein: CSARTSGRAGYNEQFF.